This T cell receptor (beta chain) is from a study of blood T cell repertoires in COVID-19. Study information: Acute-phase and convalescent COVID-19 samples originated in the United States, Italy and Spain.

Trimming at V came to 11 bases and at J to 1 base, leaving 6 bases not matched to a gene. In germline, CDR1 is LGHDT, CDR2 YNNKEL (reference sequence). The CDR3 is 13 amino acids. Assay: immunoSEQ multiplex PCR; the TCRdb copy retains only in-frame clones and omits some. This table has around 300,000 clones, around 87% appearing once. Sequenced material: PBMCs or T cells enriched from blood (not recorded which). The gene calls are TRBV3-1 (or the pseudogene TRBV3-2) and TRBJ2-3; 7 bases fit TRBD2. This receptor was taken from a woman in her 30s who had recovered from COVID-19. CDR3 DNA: TGTGCCGCATCGGGGGGACGCACAGATACGCAGTATTTT. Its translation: CAASGGRTDTQYF.